A selection of T cell receptor beta chains follows, all from one sample in a study of long-term antiretroviral therapy in people with HIV. Assay used: immunoSEQ multiplex PCR; TCRdb lists only in-frame clones, some missing. The data hold about 21,000 clones, with around 84% observed a single time. The sequenced sample was unsorted PBMCs, obtained 0.2 years after starting antiretroviral therapy. The receptors here all came from a woman in her 30s with HIV. Each CDR3 is given with its conserved first and last residue. A D gene is named only where the DNA matches it firmly. Size values are once, few and many counts, or a class for expanded clones, and some rows have none.

J,size,V,D,length,CDR3,DNA
TRBJ2-1,.,TRBV5-1,.,13,CASSSQGYNEQFF,TGCGCCAGCAGCTCACAGGGATACAATGAGCAGTTCTTC
TRBJ1-2,.,TRBV2,.,13,CASSLEGNYGYTF,TGTGCCAGCAGTTTGGAGGGAAACTATGGCTACACCTTC
TRBJ2-5,once,TRBV27,TRBD2,14,CASSSGTSGETQYF,TGTGCCAGCAGTTCAGGGACTAGCGGGGAGACCCAGTACTTC
TRBJ2-2,.,TRBV9,TRBD1,16,CASSGRAPGGPGELFF,TGTGCCAGCAGCGGTAGGGCCCCAGGGGGACCCGGGGAGCTGTTTTTT
TRBJ2-1,few,TRBV19,TRBD2,15,CASNAGTSGYNEQFF,TGTGCCAGTAACGCCGGGACTAGCGGCTACAATGAGCAGTTCTTC
TRBJ1-2,.,TRBV6-1,.,15,CASLFRGTVGHGYTF,TGTGCCAGTTTATTTCGGGGTACGGTGGGGCATGGCTACACCTTC
TRBJ2-2,.,TRBV6-1,TRBD1,19,CASSEPWGQGESHTGELFF,TGTGCCAGCAGTGAACCCTGGGGACAGGGCGAGTCCCACACCGGGGAGCTGTTTTTT
TRBJ1-2,.,TRBV28,.,14,CATDGTSRSYGYTF,TGTGCCACCGACGGGACTTCAAGGTCCTATGGCTACACCTTC
TRBJ1-2,.,TRBV6-1,.,14,CASTQSLRSYGYTF,TGTGCCAGCACCCAAAGCCTTAGGTCCTATGGCTACACCTTC
TRBJ1-1,few,TRBV5-1,.,17,CASSLGGGGTLGTEAFF,TGCGCCAGCAGCTTGGGAGGGGGTGGGACGCTTGGCACTGAAGCTTTCTTT
TRBJ1-2,medium-sized,TRBV29-1,.,10,CSVEGYGYTF,TGCAGCGTTGAGGGGTATGGCTACACCTTC
TRBJ2-5,.,TRBV30,.,15,CAWSVGAAGGETQYF,TGTGCCTGGAGTGTAGGGGCAGCCGGAGGGGAGACCCAGTACTTC
TRBJ2-5,.,TRBV15,.,14,CATRRQELGETQYF,TGTGCCACCAGACGACAGGAGTTGGGGGAGACCCAGTACTTC
TRBJ2-4,.,TRBV5-6,TRBD1,18,CASSLEGQLGLAKNIQYF,TGTGCCAGCAGCTTGGAGGGACAGCTAGGTCTAGCCAAAAACATTCAGTACTTC
TRBJ2-3,.,TRBV7-2,.,14,CASSLSGWPDTQYF,TGTGCCAGCAGCCTATCAGGTTGGCCAGATACGCAGTATTTT
TRBJ1-2,.,TRBV2,TRBD1,15,CASRAAGGVIDGYTF,TGTGCCAGCAGAGCCGCAGGGGGGGTAATAGATGGCTACACCTTC
TRBJ2-3,.,TRBV9,TRBD2,13,CASSAGRADTQYF,TGTGCCAGCAGCGCTGGGAGGGCGGATACGCAGTATTTT
TRBJ2-6,.,TRBV23-1,.,18,CASSHSGRGLPGANVLTF,TGCGCCAGCAGTCATTCGGGCAGGGGACTCCCTGGGGCCAACGTCCTGACTTTC
TRBJ1-4,once,TRBV9,TRBD1,17,CASSVPPPGQGREKLFF,TGTGCCAGCAGCGTACCCCCCCCGGGACAGGGACGAGAAAAACTGTTTTTT
TRBJ2-2,.,TRBV19,.,13,CASRKENTGELFF,TGTGCCAGTAGGAAGGAAAACACCGGGGAGCTGTTTTTT
TRBJ1-5,once,TRBV27,.,15,CASSSLNAGNQPQHF,TGTGCCAGCAGCTCCCTTAATGCGGGCAATCAGCCCCAGCATTTT
TRBJ2-1,.,TRBV5-1,TRBD2,18,CASSSQPSGPSSYNEQFF,TGCGCCAGCAGCTCGCAACCTAGCGGCCCCAGCTCCTACAATGAGCAGTTCTTC
TRBJ2-3,.,TRBV30,.,14,CAWSVSSGVDTQYF,TGTGCCTGGAGTGTTTCGTCAGGGGTGGATACGCAGTATTTT
TRBJ1-6,.,TRBV19,.,14,CASGTEGGSSPLHF,TGTGCCAGTGGGACCGAGGGGGGGAGTTCACCCCTCCACTTT
TRBJ1-4,.,TRBV6-1,.,14,CASTVRQGNEKLFF,TGTGCCAGCACGGTTCGGCAGGGTAATGAAAAACTGTTTTTT
TRBJ1-3,.,TRBV5-1,.,15,CASSLGGAPGNTIYF,TGCGCCAGCAGCTTGGGAGGAGCCCCTGGAAACACCATATATTTT
TRBJ2-2,.,TRBV5-1,TRBD1,18,CASSAGTGVYSNTGELFF,TGCGCCAGCAGCGCCGGGACAGGGGTTTATTCGAACACCGGGGAGCTGTTTTTT
TRBJ1-2,.,TRBV7-2,TRBD1,14,CASSLDRGPYGYTF,TGTGCCAGCAGCTTGGACAGGGGGCCGTATGGCTACACCTTC
TRBJ2-1,.,TRBV7-3,.,13,CASSSDLVGEQFF,TGTGCCAGCAGCTCCGACCTAGTGGGTGAGCAGTTCTTC
TRBJ2-7,.,TRBV6-6,.,12,CASSSDGYEQYF,TGTGCCAGCAGTTCAGACGGCTACGAGCAGTACTTC
TRBJ1-2,.,TRBV27,TRBD1,14,CATARQGVNYGYTF,TGTGCCACCGCCCGACAGGGGGTTAACTATGGCTACACCTTC
TRBJ1-4,.,TRBV4-1,.,14,CASSPQPTNEKLFF,TGCGCCAGCAGCCCGCAACCAACTAATGAAAAACTGTTTTTT
TRBJ1-1,.,TRBV28,TRBD1,15,CASSPGWTGNTEAFF,TGTGCCAGCAGCCCAGGATGGACAGGGAACACTGAAGCTTTCTTT
TRBJ1-5,.,TRBV5-6,.,15,CASSLVRDGNQPQHF,TGTGCCAGCAGCTTGGTCAGGGATGGAAATCAGCCCCAGCATTTT
TRBJ1-6,.,TRBV2,TRBD1,14,CASSFGQGNSPLHF,TGTGCCAGCAGTTTCGGACAGGGGAATTCACCCCTCCACTTT
TRBJ1-3,.,TRBV20-1,.,11,CSAIAGNTIYF,TGCAGTGCTATAGCTGGAAACACCATATATTTT
TRBJ2-1,.,TRBV5-1,.,14,CASSFVSSYNEQFF,TGCGCCAGCAGCTTCGTCAGCTCCTACAATGAGCAGTTCTTC
TRBJ1-1,once,TRBV19,.,18,CASSIGRTLITLNTEAFF,TGTGCCAGTAGTATTGGACGGACGCTTATAACTTTGAACACTGAAGCTTTCTTT
TRBJ2-3,.,TRBV5-1,TRBD1,16,CASSLSTGGGADTQYF,TGCGCCAGCAGCTTATCCACAGGGGGCGGGGCAGATACGCAGTATTTT
TRBJ1-3,.,TRBV18,.,15,CASSPEANSGNTIYF,TGTGCCAGCTCACCCGAAGCCAACTCTGGAAACACCATATATTTT
TRBJ1-2,few,TRBV5-6,.,14,CASSLETAIYGYTF,TGTGCCAGCAGCTTGGAAACAGCGATCTATGGCTACACCTTC
TRBJ2-1,once,TRBV27,TRBD1,16,CASSYIDRVGSNEQFF,TGTGCCAGCAGTTATATAGACAGGGTGGGAAGCAATGAGCAGTTCTTC
TRBJ1-5,.,TRBV5-6,TRBD1,16,CASSLMGTGRNQPQHF,TGTGCCAGCAGCTTGATGGGGACAGGGCGCAATCAGCCCCAGCATTTT
TRBJ1-1,.,TRBV18,.,13,CASSPRGGGEAFF,TGTGCCAGCTCTCCTAGAGGGGGGGGAGAAGCTTTCTTT
TRBJ2-1,.,TRBV15,TRBD1,15,CATSRDRQTYNEQFF,TGTGCCACCAGCAGGGACAGGCAGACCTACAATGAGCAGTTCTTC